A single sample gave rise to the 9 T cell receptor beta chains below, sequenced in a study of T cell repertoires in cytomegalovirus infection. TCRdb independently ran MiXCR on the reads; one entry per CDR3 protein. The sample lists around 280,000 distinct CDR3 sequences, roughly 13% occurring once. Material for sequencing was PBMCs. The receptor source for this set is a human donor in good health (CMV status not recorded). Some clones in this sample may be carry-over from other donors' samples.

At least ten counts were recorded for this clonotype. The V gene is TRBV7-3, the J gene TRBJ2-3; D perhaps matches TRBD2 (6 bases). Germline V lookup: CDR1 SGHTA, CDR2 FQGTGA. The CDR3 is 14 residues long. V was pared by 5 bases and J by 9 bases, with 18 bases between. CDR3 residues: CASSLRGTHSTQYF. Written as DNA, the CDR3 is TGTGCCAGCAGCCTCCGGGGGACCCACAGCACGCAGTATTTT.

In this sample, this clonotype turned up many times. This chain uses TRBV7-9 with TRBJ2-7, with 14 bases matching TRBD2. The germline V gene has CDR1 SEHNR and CDR2 FQNEAQ (reference sequence). The V and J ends lost 7 bases and 7 bases, in that order; junction bases with no gene match: 9. The CDR3 runs to 15 residues. The CDR3 is CASTWGLAGVGEQYF. The CDR3, as DNA: TGTGCCAGCACCTGGGGACTAGCGGGAGTAGGGGAGCAGTACTTC.

There are many counts of this clonotype. The chain combines TRBV7-3 with TRBJ2-5; D is uncertain. Trimming stripped 2 bases from V and 2 bases from J, with 6 bases between. The length of the CDR3 is 13 residues. The germline gives CDR1 SGHTA, CDR2 FQGTGA. In nucleotides, the CDR3 is TGTGCCAGCAGCTTATCCCCGCAAGAGACCCAGTACTTC. As protein: CASSLSPQETQYF.

In its sample, this clonotype was seen a few times. This chain uses TRBV4-1 with TRBJ2-2; possibly TRBD1 for D (5 bases). The CDR3 extends over 19 amino acids. V was cut by 0 bases and J by 1 base, with 18 bases left in between. CDR1 is MGHRA and CDR2 is YSYEKL in the germline V gene. For the CDR3, the DNA is TGCGCCAGCAGCCAAGAAGTGTGGGCGACAGACTTGAACACCGGGGAGCTGTTTTTT. Its protein is CASSQEVWATDLNTGELFF.

This clonotype showed up many times. The genes are TRBV2 and TRBJ1-1, with D unclear. Germline CDR1 reads SNHLY; CDR2 reads FYNNEI. Between the trimmed V and J ends, which lost 4 bases and 0 bases, there was a span of 6 bases. The CDR3 totals 13 residues. The CDR3 sequence is CASSGYMNTEAFF. CDR3 sequence (DNA): TGTGCCAGCAGTGGATACATGAACACTGAAGCTTTCTTT.

Ten or more counts support this clonotype. V usage is TRBV6-2 or TRBV6-3 and J usage is TRBJ2-7, with 7 bases lining up with TRBD1. This CDR3 is built from 16 residues. V lost 2 bases, J lost 7 bases, and 14 bases stayed unmatched. Germline loops: CDR1 MNHEY, CDR2 SVGEGT. The CDR3 DNA is TGTGCCAGCAGTTACCCATCCGGGACAGTGAGGGGGGAGCAGTACTTC. Protein product: CASSYPSGTVRGEQYF.

The chain combines TRBV11-2 with TRBJ2-3, with D possibly being TRBD2 (7 bases). Germline V lookup: CDR1 SGHAT, CDR2 FQNNGV. Deletions cut 6 bases from V and 1 base from J, with 17 bases between. The CDR3 covers 16 residues. The CDR3 region is CASRAEGGAGTDTQYF. CDR3 sequence (DNA): TGTGCCAGCAGAGCCGAAGGGGGGGCGGGCACAGATACGCAGTATTTT.

The chain has TRBV7-9 and TRBJ1-2; a possible D gene is TRBD1 (5 bases). The germline gives CDR1 SEHNR, CDR2 FQNEAQ (reference sequence). Trimming cost V 3 bases and J 4 bases, with 12 bases left between them. The CDR3 length is 14 residues. CDR3 DNA sequence: TGTGCCAGCAGCTTTGGGACTTCGTCCTATGGCTACACCTTC. It translates to CASSFGTSSYGYTF.

This clonotype turned up a few times. The chain is built from TRBV11-2 and TRBJ2-1, with TRBD2 matching over 9 bases. Trimming cost V 2 bases and J 6 bases; bases outside gene matches: 5. CDR3 size: 15 residues. Germline lookup yields CDR1 SGHAT and CDR2 FQNNGV. CDR3 loop: CASSLISGRLNEQFF. The CDR3 nucleotides read TGTGCCAGCAGCTTAATCAGCGGGAGGCTCAATGAGCAGTTCTTC. Supplemented by reference TRBV11-2 and TRBJ2-1, the full variable domain reads EAGVAQSPRYKIIEKRQSVAFWCNPISGHATLYWYQQILGQGPKLLIQFQNNGVVDDSQLPKDRFSAERLKGVDSTLKIQPAKLEDSAVYLCASSLISGRLNEQFFGPGTRLTVL.